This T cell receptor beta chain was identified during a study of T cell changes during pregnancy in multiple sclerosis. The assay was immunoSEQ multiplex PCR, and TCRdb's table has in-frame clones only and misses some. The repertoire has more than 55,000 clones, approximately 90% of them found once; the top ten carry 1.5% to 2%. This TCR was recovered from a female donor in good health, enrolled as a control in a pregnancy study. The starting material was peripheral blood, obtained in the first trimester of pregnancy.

The CDR3 DNA is TGTGCCAGCAGCTTGTGGGACAGCTACGATTCCTACGAGCAGTACTTC. Translated: CASSLWDSYDSYEQYF. The J gene is TRBJ2-7, the V gene TRBV5-8, with TRBD1 identical over 7 bases. The V segment lost 1 base and the J segment 1 base; nucleotides outside the gene matches: 8. Looked up from germline, CDR1 is SGHTS and CDR2 is YDEGEE. The CDR3 is made up of 16 amino acids.